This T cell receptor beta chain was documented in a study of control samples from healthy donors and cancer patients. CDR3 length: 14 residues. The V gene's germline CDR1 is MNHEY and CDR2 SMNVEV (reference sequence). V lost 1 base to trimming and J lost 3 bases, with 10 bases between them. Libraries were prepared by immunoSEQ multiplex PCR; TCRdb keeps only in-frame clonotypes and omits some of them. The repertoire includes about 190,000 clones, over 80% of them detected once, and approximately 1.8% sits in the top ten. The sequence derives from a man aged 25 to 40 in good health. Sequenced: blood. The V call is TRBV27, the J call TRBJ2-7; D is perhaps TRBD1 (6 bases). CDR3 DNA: TGTGCCAGCAGTTTATATTACAGGGACTACGAGCAGTACTTC. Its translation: CASSLYYRDYEQYF.